Listed here are 10 T cell receptor beta chains from one sample, sequenced in a study of early T cells in non-severe SARS-CoV-2 infection. Each CDR3 protein is one row after TCRdb ran MiXCR on the 5' RACE reads. The table lists some 120,000 distinct CDR3 sequences, approximately 15% of them singletons. Sequencing was performed on whole blood. The receptor source for this set is an adult who was a healthcare worker with PCR-confirmed SARS-CoV-2 infection or an uninfected control (not recorded which).

There are many counts of this clonotype. The V call is TRBV5-6, the J call TRBJ1-2; no definite D call. V shed 0 bases and J shed 3 bases, with 6 bases lying between them. Germline values: CDR1 SGHDT, CDR2 YYEEEE. The CDR3 runs 13 residues. CDR3 sequence reads: CASSLGPDYGYTF. In DNA, the CDR3 is TGTGCCAGCAGCTTGGGTCCAGACTATGGCTACACCTTC.

In its sample, this clonotype was seen many times. The chain has TRBV20-1 and TRBJ2-3; 8 bases are a match to TRBD2. Germline V lookup: CDR1 DFQATT, CDR2 SNEGSKA (reference sequence). The CDR3 is 13 residues long. Unmatched junction bases numbered 7, after V lost 5 bases and J lost 6 bases. CDR3 in amino acids: CSAPEPGGDTQYF. The CDR3 nucleotides are TGCAGTGCTCCAGAACCGGGGGGGGATACGCAGTATTTT.

This clonotype has a handful of counts. The chain recombines TRBV7-6 with TRBJ2-1; tentatively, D is TRBD1 (6 bases). Germline V gene sequence: CDR1 SGHVS, CDR2 FNYEAQ. V shed 4 bases and J shed 8 bases, with 6 bases lying between them. The CDR3 runs 11 residues. The CDR3 nucleotides are TGTGCCAGCAGCTCAGGGGATGAGCAGTTCTTC. It encodes CASSSGDEQFF.

This clonotype has a handful of counts. The rearrangement uses TRBV18 and TRBJ2-2, with unresolved D. The CDR3 has 14 residues. Trimming removed 2 bases from V and 6 bases from J, with 10 bases in between. In germline, CDR1 is KGHSH, CDR2 LQKENI. DNA of the CDR3: TGTGCCAGCTCACCAGAAGCAAGAGCCGGGGAGCTGTTTTTT. It specifies CASSPEARAGELFF.

This clonotype was seen a few times. V is TRBV9 and J is TRBJ1-1; TRBD1 agrees at 7 bases. The length of the CDR3 is 15 residues. V lost 3 bases to trimming and J lost 0 bases; unmatched junction nucleotides: 5. Per germline, CDR1 SGDLS and CDR2 YYNGEE. The CDR3 protein is CASSGTGDMNTEAFF. CDR3 nucleotide sequence: TGTGCCAGCAGCGGGACAGGCGATATGAACACTGAAGCTTTCTTT.

Details on this clonotype: One end of the junction fails to match germline, which may point to a read error. The chain employs TRBV4-2 and TRBJ2-1; 12 nucleotides match TRBD2. CDR3 length: 18 residues. Germline CDR1 LGHNA, CDR2 YNFKEQ. CDR3 DNA: TGTACCAGCAGCCAAGTAACCCTAGCGGGGGGGAACTGGAATGAGCAGTTCTTC. Its translation is CTSSQVTLAGGNWNEQFF.

The V and J genes are TRBV19 and TRBJ1-5; D uncertain. Trimming left V 6 bases short and J 0 bases short, with 15 bases between. Germline V gives CDR1 LNHDA, CDR2 SQIVND (reference sequence). This CDR3 is 16 amino acids long. DNA for the CDR3: TGTGCCAGTAGACTCATCGGTGGGGTTAGCAATCAGCCCCAGCATTTT. Encoded protein: CASRLIGGVSNQPQHF. Based on the CDR3 plus reference TRBV19 and TRBJ1-5, the full variable domain is DGGITQSPKYLFRKEGQNVTLSCEQNLNHDAMYWYRQDPGQGLRLIYYSQIVNDFQKGDIAEGYSVSREKKESFPLTVTSAQKNPTAFYLCASRLIGGVSNQPQHFGDGTRLSIL.

The chain uses TRBV28 and TRBJ2-7, with D tentatively TRBD2 (6 bases). Trimming took 7 bases from V and 3 from J, leaving 13 bases between them. CDR3 length: 13 residues. Germline V CDR1 and CDR2: MDHEN, SYDVKM. The chain's CDR3 is CASNIPGVYEQYF. The CDR3 nucleotides read TGTGCCAGCAACATTCCGGGGGTCTACGAGCAGTACTTC.

This clonotype was recorded a few times. The V call is TRBV5-4, the J call TRBJ2-3; TRBD2 agrees at 7 bases. Germline trimming cut 4 bases from V and 6 bases from J; bases unmatched to any gene: 11. Looked up from germline, CDR1 is SGHNT and CDR2 is YYREEE (reference sequence). The CDR3 totals 15 residues. As DNA, the CDR3 is TGTGCCAGCAGCCCTGGGAGGGGAAGTGAGGATACGCAGTATTTT. Translating gives CASSPGRGSEDTQYF.

The CDR3 spells CASSHGQGAGEQYF. DNA of the CDR3: TGTGCCAGCAGTCATGGACAGGGGGCAGGCGAGCAGTACTTC. The V and J genes are TRBV7-8 and TRBJ2-7; 11 bases are shared with TRBD1. The CDR3 is 14 residues long. From germline, CDR1 is SGHVS and CDR2 FQNEAQ. V was pared by 6 bases and J by 6 bases, with 7 bases of the junction left unmatched.